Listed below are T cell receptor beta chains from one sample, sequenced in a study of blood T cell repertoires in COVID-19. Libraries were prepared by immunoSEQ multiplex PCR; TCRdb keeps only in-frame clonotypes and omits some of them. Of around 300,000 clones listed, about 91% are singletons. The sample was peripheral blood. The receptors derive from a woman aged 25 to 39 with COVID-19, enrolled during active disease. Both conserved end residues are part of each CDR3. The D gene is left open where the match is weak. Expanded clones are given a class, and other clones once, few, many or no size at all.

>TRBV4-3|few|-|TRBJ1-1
CASSLNRENTEAFF
TGCGCCAGCAGCCTTAACAGGGAGAACACTGAAGCTTTCTTT
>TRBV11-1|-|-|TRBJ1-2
CASSPRQAPYYGYTF
TGTGCCAGCAGCCCTCGACAGGCCCCTTACTATGGCTACACCTTC
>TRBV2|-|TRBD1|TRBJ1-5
CASSEDGQGNQPQHF
TGTGCCAGCAGTGAAGATGGACAGGGCAATCAGCCCCAGCATTTT
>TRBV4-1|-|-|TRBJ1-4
CASSQDDRGLEKLFF
TGCGCCAGCAGCCAAGATGACCGGGGTCTTGAAAAACTGTTTTTT
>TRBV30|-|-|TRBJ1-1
CAWSLGATEAFF
TGTGCCTGGAGTTTAGGAGCTACTGAAGCTTTCTTT
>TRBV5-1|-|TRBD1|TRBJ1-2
CASSLETGDGYTF
TGCGCCAGCAGCTTGGAGACAGGGGATGGCTACACCTTC
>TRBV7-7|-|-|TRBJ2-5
CASSRLGGAEETQYF
TGTGCCAGCAGCCGATTAGGGGGGGCGGAGGAGACCCAGTACTTC
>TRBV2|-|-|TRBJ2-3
CASTHPRAGDTQYF
TGTGCCAGCACCCACCCAAGGGCGGGGGATACGCAGTATTTT
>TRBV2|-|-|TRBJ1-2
CASTQMGTGGDDGYTF
TGTGCCAGCACCCAAATGGGCACGGGAGGGGACGATGGCTACACCTTC
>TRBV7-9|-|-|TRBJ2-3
CASSFAPSRRAHTQYF
TGTGCCAGCAGCTTTGCACCATCTAGGCGTGCCCATACGCAGTATTTT
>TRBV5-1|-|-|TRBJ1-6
CASSLVAGATSPLHF
TGCGCCAGCAGCTTGGTCGCAGGGGCTACTTCACCCCTCCACTTT
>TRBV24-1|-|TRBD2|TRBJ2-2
CATSESRGLAISTGELFF
TGTGCCACCAGTGAATCTAGAGGACTAGCAATTTCGACCGGGGAGCTGTTTTTT
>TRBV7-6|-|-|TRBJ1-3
CASSLSQGAIPRSGNTIYF
TGTGCCAGCAGCTTGTCACAGGGTGCGATACCGCGCTCTGGAAACACCATATATTTT
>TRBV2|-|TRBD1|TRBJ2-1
CARTTGGAYNEQFF
TGTGCCAGGACAACAGGGGGCGCCTACAATGAGCAGTTCTTC
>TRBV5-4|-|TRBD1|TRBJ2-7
CASSNMQQGIREQYF
TGTGCCAGCAGTAATATGCAACAGGGGATCCGCGAGCAGTACTTC
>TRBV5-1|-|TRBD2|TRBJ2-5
CASSNGLAGDQETQYF
TGCGCCAGCAGCAACGGACTAGCGGGGGACCAAGAGACCCAGTACTTC
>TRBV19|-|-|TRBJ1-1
CASSLTPGGNTEAFF
TGTGCCAGTAGTTTAACCCCTGGCGGAAACACTGAAGCTTTCTTT
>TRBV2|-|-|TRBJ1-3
CASKLTEAGNTIYF
TGTGCCAGCAAACTAACCGAGGCCGGAAACACCATATATTTT
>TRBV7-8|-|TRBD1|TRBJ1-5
CASSLGSGGQPQHF
TGTGCCAGCAGCTTAGGTTCAGGGGGCCAGCCCCAGCATTTT
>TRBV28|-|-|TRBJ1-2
CASAMGGGPNYGYTF
TGTGCCAGCGCAATGGGTGGAGGGCCGAACTATGGCTACACCTTC
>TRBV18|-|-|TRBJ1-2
CASSPSVGDGYTF
TGTGCCAGCTCACCATCAGTCGGGGATGGCTACACCTTC
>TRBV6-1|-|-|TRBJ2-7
CASSERGWEQYF
TGTGCCAGCAGTGAACGAGGGTGGGAGCAGTACTTC